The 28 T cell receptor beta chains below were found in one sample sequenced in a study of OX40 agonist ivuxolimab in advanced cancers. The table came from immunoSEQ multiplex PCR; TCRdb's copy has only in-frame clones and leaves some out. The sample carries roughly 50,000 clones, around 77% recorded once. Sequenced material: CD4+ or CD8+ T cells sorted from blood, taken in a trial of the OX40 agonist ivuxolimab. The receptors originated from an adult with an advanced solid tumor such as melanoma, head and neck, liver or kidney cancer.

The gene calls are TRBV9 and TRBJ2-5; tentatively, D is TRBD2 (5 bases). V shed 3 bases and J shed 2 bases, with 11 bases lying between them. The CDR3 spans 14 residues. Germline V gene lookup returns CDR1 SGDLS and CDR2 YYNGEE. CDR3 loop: CASSAAGVQETQYF. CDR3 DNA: TGTGCCAGCAGCGCGGCCGGGGTTCAAGAGACCCAGTACTTC.

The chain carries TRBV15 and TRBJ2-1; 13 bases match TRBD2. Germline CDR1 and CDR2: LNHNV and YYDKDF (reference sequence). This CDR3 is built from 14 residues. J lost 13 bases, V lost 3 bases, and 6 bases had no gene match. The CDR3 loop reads CATSRVTSGGSQFF. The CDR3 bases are TGTGCCACCAGCAGGGTGACTAGCGGGGGGTCCCAGTTCTTC.

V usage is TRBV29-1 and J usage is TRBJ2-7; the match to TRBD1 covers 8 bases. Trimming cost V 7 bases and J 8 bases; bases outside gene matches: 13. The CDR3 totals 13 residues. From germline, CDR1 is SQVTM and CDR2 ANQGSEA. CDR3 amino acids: CSALLKGDRKQYF. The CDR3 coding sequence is TGCAGCGCGCTCCTAAAAGGGGACAGGAAGCAGTACTTC.

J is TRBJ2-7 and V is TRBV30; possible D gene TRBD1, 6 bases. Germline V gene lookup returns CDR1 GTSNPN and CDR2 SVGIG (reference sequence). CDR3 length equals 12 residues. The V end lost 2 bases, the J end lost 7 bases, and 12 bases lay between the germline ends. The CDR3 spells CAWSRVQGEQYF. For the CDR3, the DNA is TGTGCCTGGAGTCGAGTACAGGGTGAGCAGTACTTC. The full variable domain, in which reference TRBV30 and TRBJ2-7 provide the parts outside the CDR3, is SQTIHQWPATLVQPVGSPLSLECTVEGTSNPNLYWYRQAAGRGLQLLFYSVGIGQISSEVPQNLSASRPQDRQFILSSKKLLLSDSGFYLCAWSRVQGEQYFGPGTRLTVT.

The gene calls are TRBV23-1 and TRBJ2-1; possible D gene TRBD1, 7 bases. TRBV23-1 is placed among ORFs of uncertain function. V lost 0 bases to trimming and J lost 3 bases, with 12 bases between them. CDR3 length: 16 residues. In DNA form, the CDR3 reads TGCGCCAGCAGTCAATCTGGAGGGACAGACTACAATGAGCAGTTCTTC. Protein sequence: CASSQSGGTDYNEQFF.

CDR3 bases: TGTGCCAGCAGTAACAGGGGAGCCAAAAACATTCAGTACTTC. Translation gives CASSNRGAKNIQYF. This chain joins TRBV28 and TRBJ2-4; 7 bases are a match to TRBD1. V lost 5 bases to trimming and J lost 0 bases; unmatched junction nucleotides: 1. The CDR3 is made up of 14 amino acids. Germline assignment: CDR1 MDHEN and CDR2 SYDVKM.

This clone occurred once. The chain's CDR3 is CASSPPPAGDEQYF. Here the CDR3 DNA reads TGTGCCAGCTCACCACCTCCAGCGGGAGACGAGCAGTACTTC. This chain links TRBV18 with TRBJ2-7; TRBD2 agrees at 8 bases. Unmatched junction bases numbered 3, after V lost 0 bases and J lost 5 bases. The CDR3 has 14 amino acids. Germline assignment: CDR1 KGHSH and CDR2 LQKENI.

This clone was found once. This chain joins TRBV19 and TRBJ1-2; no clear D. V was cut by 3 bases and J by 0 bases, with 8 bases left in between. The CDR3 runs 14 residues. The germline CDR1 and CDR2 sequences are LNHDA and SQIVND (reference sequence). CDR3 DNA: TGTGCCAGTAGTATCGGGATAGCTAACTATGGCTACACCTTC. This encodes CASSIGIANYGYTF.

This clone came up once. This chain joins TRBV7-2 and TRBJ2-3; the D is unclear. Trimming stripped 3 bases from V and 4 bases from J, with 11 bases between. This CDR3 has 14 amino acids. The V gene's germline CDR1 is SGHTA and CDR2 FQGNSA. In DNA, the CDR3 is TGTGCCAGCAGCTTCGGTTTATTTGCAGATACGCAGTATTTT. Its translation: CASSFGLFADTQYF.

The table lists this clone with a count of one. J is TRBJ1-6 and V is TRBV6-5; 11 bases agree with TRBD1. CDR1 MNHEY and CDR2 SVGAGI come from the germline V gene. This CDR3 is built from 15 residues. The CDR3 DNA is TGTGGAGTCCAAAAAGGACAGGGGGCGAATTCACCCCTCCACTTT. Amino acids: CGVQKGQGANSPLHF.

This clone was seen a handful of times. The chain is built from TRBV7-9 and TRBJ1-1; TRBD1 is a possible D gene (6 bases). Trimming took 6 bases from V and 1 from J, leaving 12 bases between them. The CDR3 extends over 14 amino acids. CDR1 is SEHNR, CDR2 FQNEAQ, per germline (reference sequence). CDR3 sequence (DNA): TGTGCCAGCAGACAAGGGGGGCCGAACACTGAAGCTTTCTTT. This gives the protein CASRQGGPNTEAFF.

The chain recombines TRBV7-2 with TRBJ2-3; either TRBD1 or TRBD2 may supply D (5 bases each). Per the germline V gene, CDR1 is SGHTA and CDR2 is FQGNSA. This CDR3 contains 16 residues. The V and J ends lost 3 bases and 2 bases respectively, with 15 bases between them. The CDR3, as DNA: TGTGCCAGCAGCTTCAAGGGACCGCCCTACACAGATACGCAGTATTTT. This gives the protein CASSFKGPPYTDTQYF. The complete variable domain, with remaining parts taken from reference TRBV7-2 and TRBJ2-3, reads GAGVSQSPSNKVTEKGKDVELRCDPISGHTALYWYRQSLGQGLEFLIYFQGNSAPDKSGLPSDRFSAERTGGSVSTLTIQRTQQEDSAVYLCASSFKGPPYTDTQYFGPGTRLTVL.

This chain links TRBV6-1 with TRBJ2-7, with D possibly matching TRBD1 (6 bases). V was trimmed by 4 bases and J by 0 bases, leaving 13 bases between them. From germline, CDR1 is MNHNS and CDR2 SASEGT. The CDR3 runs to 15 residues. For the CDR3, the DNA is TGTGCCAGCAGTGTCAGGGGTCGCAGCTCCTACGAGCAGTACTTC. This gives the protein CASSVRGRSSYEQYF.

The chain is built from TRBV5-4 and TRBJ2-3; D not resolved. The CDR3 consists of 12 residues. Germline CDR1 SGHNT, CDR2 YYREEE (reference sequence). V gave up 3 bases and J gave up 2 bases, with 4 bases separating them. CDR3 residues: CASSSLTDTQYF. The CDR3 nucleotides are TGTGCCAGCAGCTCGCTCACAGATACGCAGTATTTT.

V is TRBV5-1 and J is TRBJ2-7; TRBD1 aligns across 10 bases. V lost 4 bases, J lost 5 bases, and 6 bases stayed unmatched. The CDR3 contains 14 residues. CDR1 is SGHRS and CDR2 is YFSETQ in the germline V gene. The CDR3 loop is CASSPLTGGDEQYF. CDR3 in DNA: TGCGCCAGCAGCCCCTTGACAGGGGGCGACGAGCAGTACTTC. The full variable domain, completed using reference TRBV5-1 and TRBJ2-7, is KAGVTQTPRYLIKTRGQQVTLSCSPISGHRSVSWYQQTPGQGLQFLFEYFSETQRNKGNFPGRFSGRQFSNSRSEMNVSTLELGDSALYLCASSPLTGGDEQYFGPGTRLTVT.

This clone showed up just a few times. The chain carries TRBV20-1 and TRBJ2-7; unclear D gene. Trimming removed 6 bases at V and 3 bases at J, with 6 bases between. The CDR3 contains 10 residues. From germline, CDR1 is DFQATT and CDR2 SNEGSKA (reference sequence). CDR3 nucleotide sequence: TGCAGTGCAGGCCGCTACGAGCAGTACTTC. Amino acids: CSAGRYEQYF.

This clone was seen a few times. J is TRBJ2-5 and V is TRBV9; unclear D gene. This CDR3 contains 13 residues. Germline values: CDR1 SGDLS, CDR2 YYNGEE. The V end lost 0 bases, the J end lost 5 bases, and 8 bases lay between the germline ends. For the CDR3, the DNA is TGTGCCAGCAGCGTAGGGGTGTTGGAGACCCAGTACTTC. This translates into CASSVGVLETQYF.

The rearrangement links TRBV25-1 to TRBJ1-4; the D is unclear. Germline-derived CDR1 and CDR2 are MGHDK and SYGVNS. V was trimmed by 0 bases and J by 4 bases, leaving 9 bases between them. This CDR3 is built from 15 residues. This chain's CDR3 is CASSEYEGLNEKLFF. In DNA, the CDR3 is TGTGCCAGCAGTGAATACGAGGGCCTTAATGAAAAACTGTTTTTT.

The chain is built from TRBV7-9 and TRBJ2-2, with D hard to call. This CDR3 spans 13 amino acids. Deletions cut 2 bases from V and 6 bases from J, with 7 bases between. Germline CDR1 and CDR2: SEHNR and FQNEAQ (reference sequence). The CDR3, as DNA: TGTGCCAGCAGCTTAAGTCCCCCCGGGGAGCTGTTTTTT. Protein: CASSLSPPGELFF.

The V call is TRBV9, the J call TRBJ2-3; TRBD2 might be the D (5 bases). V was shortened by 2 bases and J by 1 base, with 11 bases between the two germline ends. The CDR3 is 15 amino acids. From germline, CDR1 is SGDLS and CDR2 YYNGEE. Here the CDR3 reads CASSVTHGGTDTQYF. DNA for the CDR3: TGTGCCAGCAGCGTCACCCACGGGGGCACAGATACGCAGTATTTT.

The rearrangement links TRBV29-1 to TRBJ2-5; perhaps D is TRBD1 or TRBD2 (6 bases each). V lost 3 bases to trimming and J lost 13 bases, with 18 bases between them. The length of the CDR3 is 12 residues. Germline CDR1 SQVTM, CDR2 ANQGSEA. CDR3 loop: CSVDSSPGALYF. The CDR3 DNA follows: TGCAGCGTTGATTCCTCCCCGGGGGCGCTGTACTTC.

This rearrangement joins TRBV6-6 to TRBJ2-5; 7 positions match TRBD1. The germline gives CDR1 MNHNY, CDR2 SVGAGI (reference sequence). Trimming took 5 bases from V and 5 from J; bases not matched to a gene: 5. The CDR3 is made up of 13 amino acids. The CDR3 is CASSLRGQETQYF. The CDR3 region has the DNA TGTGCCAGCAGTCTCAGGGGACAGGAGACCCAGTACTTC.

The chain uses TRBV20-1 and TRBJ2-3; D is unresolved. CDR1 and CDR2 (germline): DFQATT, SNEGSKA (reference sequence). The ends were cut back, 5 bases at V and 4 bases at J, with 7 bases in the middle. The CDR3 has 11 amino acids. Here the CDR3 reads CSARNSDTQYF. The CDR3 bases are TGCAGTGCTCGGAACTCAGATACGCAGTATTTT.

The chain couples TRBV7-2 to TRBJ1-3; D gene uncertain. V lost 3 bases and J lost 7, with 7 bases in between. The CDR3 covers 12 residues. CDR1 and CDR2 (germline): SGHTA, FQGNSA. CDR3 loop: CASSFGVNTIYF. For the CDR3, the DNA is TGTGCCAGCAGCTTCGGGGTGAACACCATATATTTT.

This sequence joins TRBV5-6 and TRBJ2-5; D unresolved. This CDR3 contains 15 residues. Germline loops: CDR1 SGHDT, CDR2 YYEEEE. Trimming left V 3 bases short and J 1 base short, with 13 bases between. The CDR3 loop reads CASSSWTATQETQYF. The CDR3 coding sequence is TGTGCCAGCAGCTCCTGGACGGCGACCCAAGAGACCCAGTACTTC.

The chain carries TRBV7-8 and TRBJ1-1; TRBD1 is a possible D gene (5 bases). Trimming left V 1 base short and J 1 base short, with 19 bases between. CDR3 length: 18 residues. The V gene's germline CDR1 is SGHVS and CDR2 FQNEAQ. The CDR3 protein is CASSLVSGGNPRNTEAFF. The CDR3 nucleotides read TGTGCCAGCAGCTTAGTGAGTGGGGGGAATCCTAGGAACACTGAAGCTTTCTTT.

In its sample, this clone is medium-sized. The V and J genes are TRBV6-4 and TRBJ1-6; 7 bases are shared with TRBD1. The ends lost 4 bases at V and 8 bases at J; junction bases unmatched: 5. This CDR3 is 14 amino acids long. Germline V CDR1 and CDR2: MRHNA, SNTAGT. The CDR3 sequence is CASSAGGLDSPLHF. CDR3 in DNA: TGTGCCAGCAGTGCAGGGGGATTGGATTCACCCCTCCACTTT.

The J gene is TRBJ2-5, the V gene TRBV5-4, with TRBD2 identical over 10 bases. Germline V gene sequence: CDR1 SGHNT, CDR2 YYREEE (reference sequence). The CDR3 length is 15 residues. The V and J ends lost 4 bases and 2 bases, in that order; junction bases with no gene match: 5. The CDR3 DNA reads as TGTGCCAGCAGCACTAGCGGGACCCGACAAGAGACCCAGTACTTC. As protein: CASSTSGTRQETQYF.